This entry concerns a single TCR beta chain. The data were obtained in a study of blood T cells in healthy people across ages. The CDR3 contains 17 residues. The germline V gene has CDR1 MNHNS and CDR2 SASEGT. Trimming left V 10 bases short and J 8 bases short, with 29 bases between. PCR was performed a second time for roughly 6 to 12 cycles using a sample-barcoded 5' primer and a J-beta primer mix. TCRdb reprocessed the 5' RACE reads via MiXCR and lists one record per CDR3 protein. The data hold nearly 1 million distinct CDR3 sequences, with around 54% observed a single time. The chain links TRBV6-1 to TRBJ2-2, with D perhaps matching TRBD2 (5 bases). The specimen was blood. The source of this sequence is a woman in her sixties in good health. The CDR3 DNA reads TGTGCCACCGGGAAGGGCAGGTCTGGGATCGGTGGGGGGGAGCTGTTTTTT. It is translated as CATGKGRSGIGGGELFF.